This TCR beta chain was retrieved from a study of cytomegalovirus exposure and HLA in healthy donors. This PCR relied on a set of 60 Vbeta primers and 13 Jbeta primers. In the study's own analysis: There were some 87 million unique TCR beta chains by a later count, and some 10 million of them were shared. TCRdb keeps only in-frame clones here, not all; method: immunoSEQ multiplex PCR. Clonal size and the V and J genes are those of that table, whereas D and trimming came from the DNA. The sample holds under 150,000 clones; approximately 80% are singletons and the top ten take about 6.8%. The sample holds a few counts of this clone. Its specificity is not known. Whole-study results and caveats: Exclusion as indistinguishable affected some V segments, including TRBV6-2 and TRBV6-3. At a 0.05 false discovery rate, a later analysis found some 18,000 TCR beta sequences to be associated with HLA alleles. Earlier findings revealed that most TCR beta V segments proved productive either about 87% or about 30% of the time.

This CDR3 has 13 residues. CDR1 and CDR2 from the germline V gene are SGHRS and YFSETQ. V was clipped by 4 bases and J by 1 base, with 8 bases between them. The receptor was derived from a woman aged 40 to 50 in good health and CMV-seropositive. The V call is TRBV5-1, the J call TRBJ1-1; unclear D gene. Sequencing used PBMCs. Here the CDR3 DNA reads TGCGCCAGCAGCCGCGACACGAACACTGAAGCTTTCTTT. Its protein is CASSRDTNTEAFF.